This section outlines one T cell receptor (beta chain) sequence together with its context. One Seattle source followed patients from active infection through their disease course. The data belong to a study of blood T cell repertoires in COVID-19. As for the study in general: PBMCs, B-cell-depleted T cells, or T cells were the source of the cDNA or gDNA that made up the material.

Germline V lookup: CDR1 LGHDT, CDR2 YNNKEL (reference sequence). The CDR3 contains 16 residues. V was pared by 0 bases and J by 9 bases, with 15 bases between. In the original workflow: Reference gene primer amplification yielded estimated nucleated cell counts. Measured with immunoSEQ multiplex PCR; TCRdb has only the in-frame clones, and not every one. V and J calls and clone size are as listed in that table; D and trimming were resolved from the DNA. The sample carries some 130,000 clones, around nine tenths recorded once. J is TRBJ1-6 and V is TRBV3-1 (or the pseudogene TRBV3-2), with D possibly TRBD1 on 5 matching bases. The clonotype comes from a woman in her 70s with COVID-19, enrolled during active disease. Sequencing was done on a sample of peripheral blood. Here the CDR3 reads CASSQERGSHGSPLHF. CDR3 nucleotide sequence: TGTGCCAGCAGCCAAGAAAGGGGCAGCCATGGTTCACCCCTCCACTTT.